Included here is one T cell receptor (beta chain) sequence, with context. Antigen unknown. This sample is part of a study of post-analysis software for immune sequencing data. Study context: Relapsing-remitting, secondary progressive and progressive-relapsing multiple sclerosis courses were included.

Overall study findings and caveats: Samples sharing a preparation batch grouped tightly together when assessed by F measure. Controls showed lower frequencies than patients for five TRBV segments, and TRBV5-6, TRBV5-1 and TRBV20-1 were among these. People with multiple sclerosis had a significantly lower normalized Chao1 diversity than controls did.

This CDR3 contains 15 residues. Germline loops: CDR1 SGHVS, CDR2 FQNEAQ. V gave up 3 bases and J gave up 2 bases, with 13 bases separating them. Sequencing libraries made from TCR beta cDNA carried unique molecular identifiers. About 500,000 cDNA molecules came from about 1 to 10 million T cells. One entry per CDR3 protein, called by TCRdb with MiXCR from the PCR reads. The sample shows 650,000 to 850,000 distinct CDR3 sequences, 53% of them seen only once. The material sequenced was blood. The receptor comes from a girl aged 5-17 years with multiple sclerosis. V and J are TRBV7-8 and TRBJ2-5; the D call may be TRBD1 or TRBD2 (5 bases each). The CDR3 coding sequence is TGTGCCAGCAGCTTGTGGGACGGCCCACAAGAGACCCAGTACTTC. This sequence encodes CASSLWDGPQETQYF.